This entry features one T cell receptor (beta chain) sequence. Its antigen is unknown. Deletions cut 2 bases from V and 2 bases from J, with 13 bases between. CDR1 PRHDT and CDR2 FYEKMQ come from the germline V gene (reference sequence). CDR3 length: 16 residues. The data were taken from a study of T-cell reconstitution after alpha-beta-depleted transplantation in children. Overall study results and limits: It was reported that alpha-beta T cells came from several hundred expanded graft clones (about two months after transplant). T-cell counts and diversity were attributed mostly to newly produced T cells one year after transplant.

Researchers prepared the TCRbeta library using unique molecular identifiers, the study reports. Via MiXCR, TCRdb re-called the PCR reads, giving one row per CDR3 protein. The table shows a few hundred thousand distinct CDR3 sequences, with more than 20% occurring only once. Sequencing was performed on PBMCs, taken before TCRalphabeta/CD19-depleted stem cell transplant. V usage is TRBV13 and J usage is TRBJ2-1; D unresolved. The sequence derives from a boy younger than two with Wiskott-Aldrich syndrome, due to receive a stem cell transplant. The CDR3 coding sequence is TGTGCCAGCAGCTTAAGGATTAGAATAACCTACAATGAGCAGTTCTTC. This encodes CASSLRIRITYNEQFF.